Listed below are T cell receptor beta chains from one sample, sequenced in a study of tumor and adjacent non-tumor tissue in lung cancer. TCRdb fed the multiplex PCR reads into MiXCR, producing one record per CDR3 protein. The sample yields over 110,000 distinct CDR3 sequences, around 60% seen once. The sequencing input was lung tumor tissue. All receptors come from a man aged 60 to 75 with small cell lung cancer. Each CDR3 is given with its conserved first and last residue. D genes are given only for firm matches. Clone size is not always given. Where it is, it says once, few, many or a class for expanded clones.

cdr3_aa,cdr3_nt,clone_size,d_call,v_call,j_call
CASRKNRGGANYNEQFF,TGCGCCAGCAGAAAAAACCGGGGGGGGGCTAACTACAATGAGCAGTTCTTC,.,TRBD2,TRBV5-1,TRBJ2-1
CSVKQASRSNEQFF,TGCAGTGTTAAACAAGCATCGAGGAGCAATGAGCAGTTCTTC,few,.,TRBV20-1,TRBJ2-1
CASSPTHRTSGRLRNEQFF,TGTGCCAGCAGCCCAACTCACCGGACTAGCGGGAGACTACGCAATGAGCAGTTCTTC,many,TRBD2,TRBV4-2,TRBJ2-1
CGARNPGGLTDTQYF,TGCGGTGCTAGAAACCCAGGGGGTCTAACAGATACGCAGTATTTT,.,TRBD1,TRBV20-1,TRBJ2-3
CASSFRQGVTGELFF,TGTGCCAGCAGTTTTAGACAGGGGGTCACCGGGGAGCTGTTTTTT,few,TRBD1,TRBV12-3/TRBV12-4,TRBJ2-2
CSARRTGSDQPQHF,TGCAGTGCTAGACGGACAGGGTCAGATCAGCCCCAGCATTTT,many,TRBD1,TRBV20-1,TRBJ1-5
CARSLAGSYNEQFF,TGCGCCCGCAGCTTGGCGGGTTCCTACAATGAGCAGTTCTTC,.,.,TRBV5-1,TRBJ2-1
CASSGLDRNFYEQYF,TGTGCCAGTAGTGGGCTGGACAGGAACTTTTATGAGCAGTACTTC,.,TRBD1,TRBV19,TRBJ2-7
CASSLQGGTNEKLFF,TGTGCCAGCAGCTTACAGGGGGGAACTAATGAAAAACTGTTTTTT,large,TRBD1,TRBV11-2,TRBJ1-4
CASSQPSGRAGTGELFF,TGCGCCAGCAGCCAGCCTAGCGGGAGGGCCGGCACCGGGGAGCTGTTTTTT,many,TRBD2,TRBV4-1,TRBJ2-2
CSVRFSWRAASYNEQFF,TGCAGCGTTAGGTTCAGCTGGAGGGCAGCCTCCTACAATGAGCAGTTCTTC,few,.,TRBV29-1,TRBJ2-1
CSASDLRGETQYF,TGCAGTGCTAGTGACCTCCGGGGAGAGACCCAGTACTTC,many,.,TRBV20-1,TRBJ2-5
CANTPTSREQYF,TGTGCCAACACCCCGACTAGTAGGGAACAGTACTTC,once,.,TRBV11-2,TRBJ2-7
CASSLGANNSPLHF,TGTGCCAGCAGCTTAGGGGCGAATAATTCACCCCTCCACTTT,many,.,TRBV11-3,TRBJ1-6
CSVRGGPDTQYF,TGCAGCGTCAGGGGGGGACCAGATACGCAATATTTT,.,.,TRBV29-1,TRBJ2-3
CASSPARQGEEIQYF,TGTGCCAGCAGCCCCGCCCGTCAGGGTGAGGAGATCCAGTACTTC,.,.,TRBV6-6,TRBJ2-5
CASSSRDRPDEQFF,TGTGCCAGTAGCTCGCGGGACAGGCCCGATGAGCAGTTCTTC,.,TRBD1,TRBV7-9,TRBJ2-1
CASSRRASTDTQYF,TGCGCCAGCAGCCGGAGGGCTAGCACAGATACGCAGTATTTT,.,.,TRBV5-1,TRBJ2-3
CASSTQGVDQPQHF,TGTGCCAGCAGTACCCAGGGAGTGGATCAGCCCCAGCATTTT,.,.,TRBV28,TRBJ1-5
CASRENLNTEALF,TGTGCCAGCAGGGAGAATTTAAACACTGAAGCTTTATTT,.,.,TRBV6-1,TRBJ1-1
CASRVNSGRAGVGHFF,TGTGCCAGCAGAGTAAATAGCGGGAGGGCCGGAGTGGGGCACTTCTTC,once,TRBD2,TRBV28,TRBJ2-1
CSVVAGISYKQYF,TGCAGCGTTGTAGCTGGGATCTCCTACAAGCAGTATTTC,.,.,TRBV29-1,TRBJ2-7
CSAGGSGTTATEAFF,TGCAGTGCCGGGGGATCCGGTACTACGGCTACCGAAGCTTTCTTT,.,.,TRBV20-1,TRBJ1-1
CASSYRTGDYGYTF,TGTGCCAGCAGCTACCGAACAGGGGACTATGGCTACACCTTC,.,.,TRBV21-1,TRBJ1-2
CASSLRGSSGFDADTQYF,TGTGCCAGCAGCTTGCGAGGGAGTAGCGGGTTCGACGCAGATACGCAGTATTTT,.,TRBD2,TRBV11-1,TRBJ2-3
CSARRSGTGSNQPQHF,TGCAGTGCTAGAAGGTCAGGGACAGGGAGCAATCAGCCCCAGCATTTT,many,TRBD1,TRBV20-1,TRBJ1-5
CASSRIQGIYTF,TGTGCCAGCAGTCGTATACAGGGGATCTACACCTTC,many,TRBD1,TRBV12-3/TRBV12-4,TRBJ1-2
CASSRASNYEQCF,TGTGCCAGCAGCCGAGCGAGTAACTACGAGCAGTGCTTT,.,.,TRBV11-2,TRBJ2-7
CASSLRGEEIQYF,TGTGCCAGTAGTTTGAGGGGGGAAGAGATCCAGTACTTC,.,.,TRBV28,TRBJ2-5
CASSKTERGNTIYF,TGTGCCAGCAGTAAAACCGAGAGGGGAAACACCATATATTTT,few,.,TRBV12-3/TRBV12-4,TRBJ1-3
CSARGASGRISTDTQYF,TGCAGTGCTCGGGGGGCTAGCGGGAGGATTAGCACAGATACGCAGTATTTT,few,TRBD2,TRBV20-1,TRBJ2-3
CSARQIYNNEQYF,TGCAGTGCTAGACAGATTTACAACAATGAGCAGTACTTC,.,.,TRBV20-1,TRBJ2-7
CASSLAVGYNEQFF,TGTGCCAGCAGCTTAGCAGTGGGATACAATGAGCAGTTCTTC,few,.,TRBV11-3,TRBJ2-1
CASSFPDLGNTIYF,TGTGCCAGCAGTTTCCCCGACCTTGGAAACACCATATATTTT,many,.,TRBV12-3/TRBV12-4,TRBJ1-3
CSARDRINYGYTF,TGCAGTGCTAGAGATCGCATTAACTATGGCTACACCTTC,few,.,TRBV20-1,TRBJ1-2